The rows below give T cell receptor beta chains drawn from one sample of a study of regulatory T cells in long-lasting Graves disease. MiXCR was run by TCRdb on the multiplex PCR reads, yielding one entry per CDR3 protein. The sample lists approximately 500,000 distinct CDR3 sequences, approximately 21% seen once, with about 7% in the top ten. Specimen: peripheral blood mononuclear cells (PBMCs), collected when the disease was refractory, from a patient treated with antithyroid drugs. These TCRs come from a female donor with Graves disease. Each CDR3 is given with its conserved first and last residue. The D gene is left open where the match is weak. Clone size is not always given. Where it is, it says once, few, many or a class for expanded clones.

clone size | J gene | V gene | D gene | CDR3 protein | CDR3 DNA
many | TRBJ2-2 | TRBV28 | TRBD1 | CASSPTEGQGVNTGELFF | TGTGCCAGCAGCCCGACAGAAGGACAGGGGGTGAACACCGGGGAGCTGTTTTTT
NA | TRBJ2-6 | TRBV18 | NA | CASSPRDSQVLTF | TGTGCCAGCTCACCGCGTGACAGCCAAGTCCTGACTTTC
NA | TRBJ2-7 | TRBV28 | NA | CASSPGILTGEEEQYF | TGTGCCAGCTCGCCGGGGATTCTAACGGGTGAGGAGGAGCAGTACTTC
NA | TRBJ2-1 | TRBV12-3/TRBV12-4 | NA | CASSDSEGPGYNEQFF | TGTGCCAGCAGTGACTCAGAGGGTCCGGGGTACAATGAGCAGTTCTTC
NA | TRBJ1-2 | TRBV6-1 | NA | CASSQRRDGVYGYTF | TGTGCCAGCAGCCAACGGCGAGACGGAGTCTATGGCTACACCTTC
many | TRBJ1-1 | TRBV9 | TRBD1 | CASSPWTGGDTEAFF | TGTGCCAGCAGCCCTTGGACAGGAGGGGACACTGAAGCTTTCTTT
many | TRBJ2-2 | TRBV24-1 | NA | CATSDFKKPAGELFF | TGTGCCACCAGTGATTTTAAAAAGCCGGCCGGGGAGCTGTTTTTT
few | TRBJ1-2 | TRBV7-2 | NA | CASSFGKNYGYTF | TGTGCCAGCAGCTTCGGGAAGAACTATGGCTACACCTTC
NA | TRBJ1-1 | TRBV19 | TRBD1 | CASSTAGQAPNTEAFF | TGTGCCAGTAGTACTGCTGGACAGGCTCCGAACACTGAAGCTTTCTTT
many | TRBJ2-5 | TRBV28 | NA | CASSLWRETQYF | TGTGCCAGCAGTTTATGGAGGGAGACCCAGTACTTC
many | TRBJ1-2 | TRBV6-1 | NA | CASSEVGGYTF | TGTGCCAGCAGTGAAGTTGGAGGCTACACCTTC
NA | TRBJ1-2 | TRBV10-3 | NA | CAIMGTPNYGYTF | TGTGCCATCATGGGCACACCTAACTATGGCTACACCTTC
NA | TRBJ2-5 | TRBV20-1 | TRBD2 | CSAKGLAGVQETQYF | TGCAGCGCGAAGGGACTAGCGGGGGTCCAAGAGACCCAGTACTTC